These 26 T cell receptor beta chains came from one sample sequenced in a study of CD8 T cells in ankylosing spondylitis. MiXCR, applied by TCRdb to the 5' RACE reads, yields one record per CDR3 protein. The repertoire holds about 130,000 distinct CDR3 sequences, roughly 15% seen once, with 3% in the top ten. Material: blood, either unsorted or a sorted T cell fraction (not recorded which). These TCRs come from a female donor with ankylosing spondylitis or in good health (not recorded which).

CDR3 residues: CASTSGQGYGEQFF. CDR3 bases: TGTGCCAGCACCTCAGGACAGGGCTACGGTGAGCAGTTCTTC. The V gene is TRBV6-1, the J gene TRBJ2-1; TRBD1 agrees at 8 bases. The CDR3 has 14 residues. J gave up 9 bases and V 7 bases, and 11 bases lay outside the gene matches. CDR1 is MNHNS and CDR2 is SASEGT in the germline V gene.

The chain recombines TRBV5-5 with TRBJ2-3; weak D call: TRBD2 (6 bases). Germline lookup yields CDR1 SGHKS and CDR2 YYEKEE (reference sequence). The CDR3 has 14 residues. Trimming stripped 4 bases from V and 5 bases from J, with 14 bases between. Here the CDR3 reads CASSPFSGLDTQYF. The CDR3 bases are TGTGCCAGCAGCCCCTTTAGCGGTTTAGATACGCAGTATTTT. Variable domain in full (rest from reference TRBV5-5 and TRBJ2-3): DAGVTQSPTHLIKTRGQQVTLRCSPISGHKSVSWYQQVLGQGPQFIFQYYEKEERGRGNFPDRFSARQFPNYSSELNVNALLLGDSALYLCASSPFSGLDTQYFGPGTRLTVL.

This clonotype turned up a few times. The chain couples TRBV5-1 to TRBJ2-7, with 11 positions matching TRBD2. The CDR3 length is 14 residues. The V and J ends lost 1 base and 6 bases, in that order; junction bases with no gene match: 3. CDR1 SGHRS and CDR2 YFSETQ come from the germline V gene. DNA for the CDR3: TGCGCCAGCAGCTTGACTAGCGGGAGCCTCGAGCAGTACTTC. Residues: CASSLTSGSLEQYF.

The table lists this clonotype with a few counts. The rearrangement links TRBV12-3 or TRBV12-4 to TRBJ2-1, with 10 nucleotides matching TRBD2. The CDR3 is 17 residues long. V was clipped by 5 bases and J by 6 bases; unmatched bases: 13. In DNA, the CDR3 is TGTGCCAGCAGTCCCGACCGAGCGGGAGGGCCTAGCAATGAGCAGTTCTTC. Translating it yields CASSPDRAGGPSNEQFF.

The chain has TRBV7-2 and TRBJ2-7, with D unresolved. The germline gives CDR1 SGHTA, CDR2 FQGNSA. Trimming took off 1 base at V and 3 bases at J, with 7 bases between the two ends. The CDR3 sequence is 13 residues long. CDR3 sequence: CASSLEQNYEQYF. CDR3 in DNA: TGTGCCAGCAGCTTAGAACAAAACTACGAGCAGTACTTC.

CDR3 coding DNA: TGCGCCAGCAGCTTGGCTTCCTATTGGCGCCAAGAGACCCAGTACTTC. This codes for CASSLASYWRQETQYF. The chain links TRBV5-1 to TRBJ2-5; no definite D call. The CDR3 contains 16 residues. The V gene's germline CDR1 is SGHRS and CDR2 YFSETQ. The ends were cut back, 0 bases at V and 1 base at J, with 13 bases in the middle.

Many counts were recorded for this clonotype. V and J are TRBV12-3 or TRBV12-4 and TRBJ2-7, with TRBD1 as a possible D gene (6 bases). With 2 bases removed from V and 3 bases from J, the gap between germline ends came to 8 bases. This CDR3 has 13 amino acids. As DNA, the CDR3 is TGTGCCAGCAGTTTAAGCAGGGGCTACGAGCAGTACTTC. Translated: CASSLSRGYEQYF.

The V and J genes are TRBV4-2 and TRBJ1-4; 9 bases are shared with TRBD1. With V trimmed by 6 bases and J by 5 bases, 1 base remained unmatched. The CDR3 runs 13 residues. The germline V gene has CDR1 LGHNA and CDR2 YNFKEQ. CDR3 nucleotide sequence: TGTGCCAGCAGGGGGACAGGGAATGAAAAACTGTTTTTT. It codes for CASRGTGNEKLFF.

This clonotype was observed a few times. V usage is TRBV20-1 and J usage is TRBJ2-6, with D unclear. CDR3 length equals 12 residues. Germline CDR1 DFQATT, CDR2 SNEGSKA (reference sequence). The CDR3 DNA reads as TGCAGCGGGCGCTCTGGGGCCAACGTCCTGACTTTC. It translates to CSGRSGANVLTF.

The chain's CDR3 is CASSIGRQPQHF. In DNA form, the CDR3 reads TGTGCCAGTAGTATTGGTCGGCAGCCCCAGCATTTT. The rearrangement uses TRBV19 and TRBJ1-5; D is unresolved. Germline V lookup: CDR1 LNHDA, CDR2 SQIVND (reference sequence). V shed 3 bases and J shed 7 bases, with 7 bases lying between them. The CDR3 covers 12 residues. Variable domain in full (rest from reference TRBV19 and TRBJ1-5): DGGITQSPKYLFRKEGQNVTLSCEQNLNHDAMYWYRQDPGQGLRLIYYSQIVNDFQKGDIAEGYSVSREKKESFPLTVTSAQKNPTAFYLCASSIGRQPQHFGDGTRLSIL.

In regard to this clonotype: A read error may account for a junction end that differs from germline. This sequence joins TRBV29-1 and TRBJ2-2; D might be TRBD1 or TRBD2, each matching 5 bases. Germline V CDR1 and CDR2: SQVTM, ANQGSEA. The CDR3 has 11 residues. CDR3 in amino acids: CGVGTTGELFF. The DNA of the CDR3 is TGCGGCGTTGGGACCACCGGGGAGCTGTTTTTT.

The chain has TRBV27 and TRBJ2-7; 9 bases are shared with TRBD1. The V gene's germline CDR1 is MNHEY and CDR2 SMNVEV (reference sequence). Trimming at V came to 5 bases and at J to 7 bases, leaving 9 bases not matched to a gene. The CDR3 extends over 14 amino acids. The CDR3: CASSQETGGKEQYF. Written as DNA, the CDR3 is TGTGCCAGCAGTCAAGAGACAGGGGGTAAAGAGCAGTACTTC.

The table lists this clonotype with many counts. V usage is TRBV6-4 and J usage is TRBJ1-5, with D tentatively TRBD1 (5 bases). Trimming removed 7 bases from V and 7 bases from J, with 23 bases in between. This CDR3 spans 16 amino acids. CDR1 and CDR2 (germline): MRHNA, SNTAGT. CDR3: CASKEGRTPNVQPQHF. CDR3 in DNA: TGTGCCAGCAAGGAGGGGAGGACTCCTAATGTACAGCCCCAGCATTTT.

The chain joins TRBV12-3 or TRBV12-4 to TRBJ1-3, with 9 bases that match TRBD1. The junction had 5 bases not matched to a gene; V was cut back by 3 bases and J by 8 bases. The CDR3 sequence is 14 residues long. CDR3 coding DNA: TGTGCCAGCAGTTTTGGACAGGGGTCGGACACCATATATTTT. It encodes CASSFGQGSDTIYF.

This chain joins TRBV4-1 and TRBJ2-3, with D possibly matching TRBD2 (5 bases). This CDR3 has 14 amino acids. Germline lookup yields CDR1 MGHRA and CDR2 YSYEKL. Trimming cost V 3 bases and J 0 bases, with 7 bases left between them. The CDR3 region has the DNA TGCGCCAGCAGCCACTGGACTAGCACAGATACGCAGTATTTT. This gives the protein CASSHWTSTDTQYF.

On this clonotype: With a much larger clone just one base away, this may be a read error. The CDR3: CARTSGAGDMQYF. CDR3 nucleotide sequence: TGTGCCAGAACTAGCGGAGCGGGAGATATGCAGTATTTT. This chain joins TRBV2 and TRBJ2-3, with TRBD2 matching over 8 bases. The CDR3 contains 13 residues. Germline V CDR1 and CDR2: SNHLY, FYNNEI.

This clonotype was detected only a few times. The chain recombines TRBV5-1 with TRBJ1-3; 8 bases map to TRBD1. Germline values: CDR1 SGHRS, CDR2 YFSETQ. Trimming removed 0 bases from V and 0 bases from J; junction bases left unmatched: 11. The CDR3 loop spans 19 amino acids. This chain's CDR3 is CASSLGVRDRWASGNTIYF. CDR3 nucleotide sequence: TGCGCCAGCAGCTTGGGGGTCCGGGACAGGTGGGCCTCTGGAAACACCATATATTTT.

This clonotype was found many times. The V and J genes are TRBV21-1 and TRBJ2-7; the DNA was not compared with TRBD1, the D call given in the table. TRBV21-1 is assigned pseudogene status. This CDR3 has 16 amino acids. CDR3 DNA: TGTGCCAGCACTAGAAAGGTCAGGACAGCTTACTACGAGCAGTACTTC. It is translated as CASTRKVRTAYYEQYF.

The CDR3, as DNA: TGTGCCAGCAGTGGTCGGACAGCACAGTACTCCTACAATGAGCAGTTCTTC. As protein: CASSGRTAQYSYNEQFF. The chain joins TRBV2 to TRBJ2-1, with D tentatively TRBD1 (6 bases). The germline V and J ends were trimmed by 4 bases and 0 bases, with 16 bases remaining between them. The V gene's germline CDR1 is SNHLY and CDR2 FYNNEI. The CDR3 is 17 amino acids. The complete variable domain, with remaining parts taken from reference TRBV2 and TRBJ2-1, reads EPEVTQTPSHQVTQMGQEVILRCVPISNHLYFYWYRQILGQKVEFLVSFYNNEISEKSEIFDDQFSVERPDGSNFTLKIRSTKLEDSAMYFCASSGRTAQYSYNEQFFGPGTRLTVL.

The rearrangement uses TRBV21-1 and TRBJ2-7; the table's D call, TRBD1, was not checked against the DNA. TRBV21-1 is assigned pseudogene status. The CDR3 extends over 12 amino acids. CDR3 bases: TGTGCCAGCAAACAGGGATTCTACGAGCAGTACTTC. It encodes CASKQGFYEQYF.

This clonotype was seen at least ten times. The chain has TRBV12-3 or TRBV12-4 and TRBJ1-2; D not certain. The V end lost 7 bases, the J end lost 6 bases, and 12 bases lay between the germline ends. The CDR3 runs 12 residues. The CDR3 here is CASTRFGDGYTF. The DNA of the CDR3 is TGTGCCAGCACCCGGTTCGGGGATGGCTACACCTTC.

This clonotype was seen more than once but under ten times. This chain uses TRBV19 with TRBJ1-3; D unclear. Germline assignment: CDR1 LNHDA and CDR2 SQIVND (reference sequence). V gave up 4 bases and J gave up 0 bases, with 10 bases separating them. The CDR3 is made up of 15 amino acids. CDR3 coding DNA: TGTGCCAGTAGTACCCTCGAAGTCTCTGGAAACACCATATATTTT. It specifies CASSTLEVSGNTIYF.

This clonotype showed up just a few times. This chain links TRBV12-3 or TRBV12-4 with TRBJ2-7; 12 positions agree with TRBD2. V was pared by 0 bases and J by 4 bases, with 7 bases of the junction left unmatched. The CDR3 totals 17 residues. The CDR3 loop reads CASSLATSGRMVYEQYF. The CDR3 DNA sequence: TGTGCCAGCAGTTTAGCGACTAGCGGGAGAATGGTTTACGAGCAGTACTTC.

This clonotype turned up a few times. The chain couples TRBV28 to TRBJ2-2, with 10 bases that match TRBD2. The CDR3 length is 14 residues. The junction had 3 bases not matched to a gene; V was cut back by 9 bases and J by 2 bases. The germline V gene has CDR1 MDHEN and CDR2 SYDVKM. DNA for the CDR3: TGTGCCAGTAAACTAGCGGGAAACACCGGGGAGCTGTTTTTT. This sequence encodes CASKLAGNTGELFF. Looking up the rest from reference TRBV28 and TRBJ2-2 gives the full variable domain: DVKVTQSSRYLVKRTGEKVFLECVQDMDHENMFWYRQDPGLGLRLIYFSYDVKMKEKGDIPEGYSVSREKKERFSLILESASTNQTSMYLCASKLAGNTGELFFGEGSRLTVL.

The rearrangement joins TRBV10-3 to TRBJ2-3; the D is unclear. Between the trimmed V and J ends, which lost 3 bases and 1 base, there was a span of 11 bases. This CDR3 contains 15 residues. Germline CDR1 is ENHRY and CDR2 is SYGVKD. The CDR3 nucleotides are TGTGCCATCAGTGATTGGGTTGGAGGCACAGATACGCAGTATTTT. Translated, it gives CAISDWVGGTDTQYF.

The gene calls are TRBV5-1 and TRBJ2-2, with D unresolved. The V end lost 1 base, the J end lost 4 bases, and 11 bases lay between the germline ends. This CDR3 is 15 amino acids long. Germline V lookup: CDR1 SGHRS, CDR2 YFSETQ. In DNA form, the CDR3 reads TGCGCCAGCAGCTTGTCCCCCGGGTCCACCGGGGAGCTGTTTTTT. Encoded protein: CASSLSPGSTGELFF.